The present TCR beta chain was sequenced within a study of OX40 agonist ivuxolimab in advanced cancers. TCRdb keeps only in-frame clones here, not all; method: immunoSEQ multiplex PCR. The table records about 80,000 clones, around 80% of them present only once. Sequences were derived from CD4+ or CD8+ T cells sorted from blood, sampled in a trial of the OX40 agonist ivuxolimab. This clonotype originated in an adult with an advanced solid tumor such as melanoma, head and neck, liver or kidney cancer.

Here the CDR3 DNA reads TGTGCCAGCAGCTTATTTGGAGGCGAGGAGACCCAGTACTTC. As protein: CASSLFGGEETQYF. The V and J genes are TRBV7-9 and TRBJ2-5, with TRBD2 as a possible D gene (5 bases). The length of the CDR3 is 14 residues. Germline V gives CDR1 SEHNR, CDR2 FQNEAQ (reference sequence). Trimming left V 2 bases short and J 5 bases short, with 12 bases between.